This T cell receptor beta chain was obtained from a study of blood T cell repertoires in COVID-19. This clone was picked up a small number of times. With 9 bases clipped from V and 6 bases from J, the junction kept 10 bases outside the gene matches. Germline CDR1 LNHDA, CDR2 SQIVND (reference sequence). The CDR3 consists of 14 residues. In the source study's methods: Estimation of nucleated cell counts was performed using reference gene primer amplification. Clones were read by immunoSEQ multiplex PCR, and TCRdb kept only the in-frame ones, dropping some. Clone size and V and J calls were adopted from that table, with D and trimming inferred from the DNA. Seen here are roughly 320,000 clones, around nine tenths observed once, and the top ten hold 1.5% to 2%.

Sample: peripheral blood. This chain connects TRBV19 to TRBJ1-5, with 8 bases lining up with TRBD1. The clonotype originates from a woman aged 25-40 years with COVID-19, enrolled during active disease. This CDR3 reads CASIDRGGSQPQHF. CDR3 sequence (DNA): TGTGCCAGCATTGACAGGGGTGGTAGTCAGCCCCAGCATTTT.